The 9 T cell receptor beta chains listed next were all sequenced from one sample in a study of shared T cell receptors in the human thymus. Repertoires were generated with immunoSEQ multiplex PCR, while TCRdb's copy carries only in-frame clones and drops some. Among 640,000 or so clones listed, more than 75% were seen once. This sample also belongs to another study, concerning human thymus T cells.

The sample comprised thymocytes. The origin of the receptors is a boy in the first two years of life with a congenital heart defect.

This clone has more than one count but fewer than ten. The V call is TRBV28, the J call TRBJ2-1; unclear D gene. Per germline, CDR1 MDHEN and CDR2 SYDVKM. Trimming left V 6 bases short and J 0 bases short, with 15 bases between. The CDR3 spans 16 residues. The CDR3 is CASRSIEESSYNEQFF. The DNA for the CDR3 is TGTGCCAGCAGATCGATAGAAGAGAGCTCCTACAATGAGCAGTTCTTC.

The chain is built from TRBV6-1 and TRBJ2-1; no reliable D call. This CDR3 is built from 16 residues. CDR1 and CDR2 (germline): MNHNS, SASEGT. V was pared by 4 bases and J by 0 bases, with 13 bases between. CDR3 coding DNA: TGTGCCAGCAGTGCAGAGACACTCAGCTCCTACAATGAGCAGTTCTTC. It is translated as CASSAETLSSYNEQFF.

The chain is built from TRBV13 and TRBJ2-2, with D perhaps matching TRBD1 (6 bases). CDR3 size: 16 residues. V dropped 4 bases and J dropped 5 bases, with 17 bases sitting between them. Germline V gives CDR1 PRHDT, CDR2 FYEKMQ (reference sequence). CDR3 DNA sequence: TGTGCCAGCAGCTACCCGGGACAAAAGAGAACCGGGGAGCTGTTTTTT. Protein product: CASSYPGQKRTGELFF.

The CDR3 protein is CASSGRDSSNQPQHF. CDR3 bases: TGTGCCAGCAGTGGCCGGGACAGTAGCAATCAGCCCCAGCATTTT. The chain employs TRBV6-5 and TRBJ1-5, with 7 nucleotides matching TRBD1. The junction had 4 bases not matched to a gene; V was cut back by 5 bases and J by 0 bases. CDR1 MNHEY and CDR2 SVGAGI come from the germline V gene. CDR3 size: 15 residues.

The rearrangement joins TRBV4-3 to TRBJ1-4; D unclear. The V end lost 1 base, the J end lost 2 bases, and 17 bases lay between the germline ends. The CDR3 has 18 residues. The germline V gene encodes CDR1 LGHNA and CDR2 YSLEER. CDR3 in DNA: TGCGCCAGCAGCCAAGTAGTTAAGTTGAGAGGGACTAATGAAAAACTGTTTTTT. It specifies CASSQVVKLRGTNEKLFF.

This chain uses TRBV28 with TRBJ1-5; 7 bases agree with TRBD1. Germline trimming cut 4 bases from V and 3 bases from J; bases unmatched to any gene: 6. Per germline, CDR1 MDHEN and CDR2 SYDVKM. The CDR3 totals 15 residues. The CDR3 DNA reads TGTGCCAGCAGTTCCGCGGACAGGCACAATCAGCCCCAGCATTTT. This encodes CASSSADRHNQPQHF.

The rearrangement joins TRBV5-6 to TRBJ2-3; 8 nucleotides match TRBD2. Germline assignment: CDR1 SGHDT and CDR2 YYEEEE. The CDR3 loop spans 17 amino acids. The J segment lost 5 bases and the V segment lost 3 bases, leaving 14 bases of the junction unmatched. DNA of the CDR3: TGTGCCAGCAGCTCGATCCTAGCGGGCTGGGAGCAAGATACGCAGTATTTT. Residues: CASSSILAGWEQDTQYF.

The rearrangement uses TRBV10-3 and TRBJ2-1, with 8 bases fitting TRBD1. V lost 8 bases and J lost 9; bases outside the gene matches: 9. Germline CDR1 and CDR2: ENHRY and SYGVKD. The CDR3 has 13 amino acids. DNA for the CDR3: TGTGCCATCGCCGGACAGGGAAGCTTTGAGCAGTTCTTC. Protein: CAIAGQGSFEQFF.

The chain uses TRBV6-6 and TRBJ2-7, with TRBD1 matching over 9 bases. The CDR3 consists of 15 residues. Germline loops: CDR1 MNHNY, CDR2 SVGAGI (reference sequence). J gave up 2 bases and V 8 bases, and 10 bases lay outside the gene matches. The CDR3 coding sequence is TGTGCCAGCTATTCCTTCGGGACAGGGCCCTACGAGCAGTACTTC. It specifies CASYSFGTGPYEQYF.